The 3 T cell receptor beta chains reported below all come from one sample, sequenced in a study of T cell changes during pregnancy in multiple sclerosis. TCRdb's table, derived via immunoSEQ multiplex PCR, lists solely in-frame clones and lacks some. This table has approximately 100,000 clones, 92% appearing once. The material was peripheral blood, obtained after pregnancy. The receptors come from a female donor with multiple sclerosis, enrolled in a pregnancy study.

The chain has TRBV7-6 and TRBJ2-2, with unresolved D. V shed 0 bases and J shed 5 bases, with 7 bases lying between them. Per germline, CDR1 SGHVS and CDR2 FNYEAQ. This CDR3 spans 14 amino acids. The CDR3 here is CASSLAMRTGELFF. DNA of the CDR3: TGTGCCAGCAGCTTAGCCATGAGAACCGGGGAGCTGTTTTTT.

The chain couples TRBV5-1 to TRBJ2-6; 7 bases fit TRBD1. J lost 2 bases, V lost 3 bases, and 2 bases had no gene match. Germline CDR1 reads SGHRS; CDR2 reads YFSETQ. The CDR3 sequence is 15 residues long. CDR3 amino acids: CASSSQGAGANVLTF. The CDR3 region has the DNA TGCGCCAGCAGCTCCCAGGGGGCTGGGGCCAACGTCCTGACTTTC.

The CDR3 loop is CASSDLQGQGLGTQYF. The CDR3 coding sequence is TGTGCCAGCAGCGACCTTCAAGGACAGGGGTTGGGGACCCAGTACTTC. This sequence joins TRBV9 and TRBJ2-5; TRBD1 aligns across 9 bases. This CDR3 comprises 16 residues. Germline V gives CDR1 SGDLS, CDR2 YYNGEE. The V segment lost 3 bases and the J segment 7 bases; nucleotides outside the gene matches: 13.